The rows below give T cell receptor beta chains drawn from one sample of a study of T cell responses to AZD1222 COVID-19 vaccine. TCRdb's table, derived via immunoSEQ multiplex PCR, lists solely in-frame clones and lacks some. The table records tens of thousands of clones, 90% of them present only once. The sequenced sample was peripheral blood, obtained on day 0 of AZD1222 vaccination. The source of these receptors is an adult in good health. CDR3s include the opening cysteine and the closing phenylalanine or tryptophan. The order of the fields is CDR3 protein, CDR3 DNA, D gene, J gene, clone size, V gene. A D gene is named only where the DNA matches it firmly. Rows may omit the clone size; those that give it use once, few, many or a size class.

CASSLKTVAVAGPANTGELFF TGTGCTAGCAGCCTAAAAACCGTAGCTGTAGCGGGACCCGCGAACACCGGGGAGCTGTTTTTT TRBD2 TRBJ2-2 . TRBV7-7
CASSEAAGEANYGYTF TGTGCCAGCAGTGAAGCTGCAGGGGAGGCTAACTATGGCTACACCTTC . TRBJ1-2 . TRBV2
CASSPSHYSNQPQHF TGTGCCAGCAGCCCAAGCCATTATAGCAATCAGCCCCAGCATTTT . TRBJ1-5 . TRBV5-6
CASSLDRTLYTEAFF TGTGCCAGCAGCTTAGATAGAACCTTGTATACTGAAGCTTTCTTT . TRBJ1-1 . TRBV7-9
CASSLQGTASGVYGYTF TGTGCCAGCAGCCTGCAAGGGACGGCTAGCGGGGTCTATGGCTACACCTTC . TRBJ1-2 . TRBV7-2
CASSLMHNQQFF TGTGCCAGCAGCTTAATGCATAACCAACAGTTCTTC . TRBJ2-1 . TRBV7-3
CASSFGGTAYQETQYF TGTGCCAGCAGCTTCGGTGGGACAGCGTACCAAGAGACCCAGTACTTC TRBD1 TRBJ2-5 . TRBV5-6
CASSSQGEETQYF TGTGCCAGCAGCTCCCAGGGGGAAGAGACCCAGTACTTC TRBD1 TRBJ2-5 . TRBV11-3
CASSPAEGRTEAFF TGTGCCAGCAGCCCCGCGGAGGGCCGGACTGAAGCTTTCTTT . TRBJ1-1 . TRBV7-2
CASSHRANEKLFF TGTGCCAGCAGCCATCGGGCTAATGAAAAACTGTTTTTT . TRBJ1-4 . TRBV7-9
CASSQDSLRGPAFF TGTGCCAGCAGCCAAGACTCCCTCCGAGGGCCAGCTTTCTTT . TRBJ1-1 . TRBV3-1/TRBV3-2
CASSPWTGTQETQYF TGTGCCAGCAGCCCGTGGACGGGGACCCAAGAGACCCAGTACTTC . TRBJ2-5 . TRBV7-9
CASSYRGTGANEKLFF TGTGCCAGCAGTTACCGGGGGACAGGGGCGAATGAAAAACTGTTTTTT TRBD1 TRBJ1-4 . TRBV6-5
CASSQGQGFVSPLHF TGCGCCAGCAGCCAAGGTCAGGGGTTCGTGTCACCCCTCCACTTT . TRBJ1-6 . TRBV4-3
CASSQGLADTQYF TGTGCCAGCAGCCAGGGCCTGGCAGATACGCAGTATTTT . TRBJ2-3 few TRBV14
CASKETGANTGELFF TGTGCTAGCAAAGAGACAGGGGCGAACACCGGGGAGCTGTTTTTT TRBD1 TRBJ2-2 . TRBV7-7
CARSLLNLVAGWVVEQFF TGTGCCAGAAGCTTGTTAAACCTAGTTGCGGGGTGGGTCGTCGAGCAGTTCTTC . TRBJ2-1 medium-sized TRBV5-3
CASSLGYRSPNEKLFF TGTGCCAGCAGCTTGGGCTACAGGAGTCCTAATGAAAAACTGTTTTTT . TRBJ1-4 . TRBV5-4
CASSADFGEKLFF TGTGCCAGCAGCGCGGACTTTGGGGAAAAACTGTTTTTT . TRBJ1-4 . TRBV6-4
CASMRDRAETQYF TGCGCCAGCATGAGGGACAGGGCGGAGACCCAGTACTTC TRBD1 TRBJ2-5 . TRBV5-1
CASSAGGEGNTIYF TGTGCCAGCAGCGCGGGGGGGGAAGGAAACACCATATATTTT . TRBJ1-3 . TRBV9
CASSSGTGFLAFF TGTGCCAGCAGCTCCGGGACAGGGTTCTTAGCTTTCTTT TRBD1 TRBJ1-1 . TRBV5-8
CASSFSQVNYGYTF TGTGCCAGCAGCTTTTCACAGGTTAACTATGGCTACACCTTC . TRBJ1-2 . TRBV5-5
CASRPTGGYTEAFF TGTGCCAGCAGGCCCACAGGGGGCTACACTGAAGCTTTCTTT TRBD1 TRBJ1-1 . TRBV6-5
CASSPSQETQYF TGTGCCAGCTCACCGTCCCAAGAGACCCAGTACTTC . TRBJ2-5 . TRBV18
CASSLGGHSGNTIYF TGTGCCAGCAGCTTAGGGGGACACTCTGGAAACACCATATATTTT . TRBJ1-3 . TRBV11-2
CATSSRPLNNQPQHF TGTGCCACCAGCTCCCGACCCCTTAACAATCAGCCCCAGCATTTT . TRBJ1-5 once TRBV15
CASSFLPNTEAFF TGTGCCAGCAGTTTCTTACCAAACACTGAAGCTTTCTTT . TRBJ1-1 . TRBV27
CATLDRGRGSSYEQYF TGTGCCACTCTGGACAGGGGGCGAGGGTCTAGCTACGAGCAGTACTTC TRBD1 TRBJ2-7 . TRBV15
CASSYSGRDGYGYTF TGTGCCAGCAGTTACTCGGGCAGGGACGGATATGGCTACACCTTC . TRBJ1-2 once TRBV6-5
CASSARYSGGAMDTQYF TGTGCCAGCAGCGCGCGGTATAGCGGGGGGGCCATGGATACGCAGTATTTT TRBD2 TRBJ2-3 . TRBV11-3
CASSSQGAGSPLHF TGTGCCAGCAGCTCCCAGGGTGCCGGGTCACCCCTCCACTTT . TRBJ1-6 . TRBV7-2
CASSLGGNYGYTF TGTGCCAGCAGCTTGGGGGGGAACTATGGCTACACCTTC . TRBJ1-2 . TRBV5-5
CATNPGQGRNGYTF TGTGCCACCAATCCCGGGCAGGGGAGGAATGGCTACACCTTC . TRBJ1-2 . TRBV6-5
CASSPSAGGWFNEQFF TGTGCCAGCAGCCCATCAGCGGGGGGGTGGTTTAATGAGCAGTTCTTC TRBD2 TRBJ2-1 . TRBV7-3
CASSVGGLSEETQYF TGTGCCAGCAGCGTAGGAGGACTATCAGAAGAGACCCAGTACTTC . TRBJ2-5 . TRBV9
CASSQEYPRNNEQFF TGTGCCAGCAGCCAAGAGTACCCCCGGAACAATGAGCAGTTCTTC . TRBJ2-1 . TRBV3-1/TRBV3-2